This TCR beta chain was found in a study of T cell repertoires in cytomegalovirus infection. This clonotype was observed a few times. Its cognate antigen is unknown. A single record per CDR3 protein comes from TCRdb applying MiXCR to the reads. This table holds roughly 920,000 distinct CDR3 sequences, roughly 30% found once. Losses at the gene ends were 10 bases for V and 4 bases for J; bases not matched to a gene: 11. CDR1 and CDR2 from the germline V gene are ENHRY and SYGVKD. This CDR3 region has 16 residues. The TCR originated in a human donor in good health (CMV status not recorded). Some clones in this sample may be carry-over from other donors' samples. The rearrangement joins TRBV10-3 to TRBJ2-2; 11 bases align to TRBD1. Sequenced material: cultured CD8+ T cells from PBMCs, taken from culture after CMV antigen stimulation. The CDR3, as DNA: TGTGCCACCCACAGTGGACAGGGGGCAAGCACCGGGGAGCTGTTTTTT. It specifies CATHSGQGASTGELFF.